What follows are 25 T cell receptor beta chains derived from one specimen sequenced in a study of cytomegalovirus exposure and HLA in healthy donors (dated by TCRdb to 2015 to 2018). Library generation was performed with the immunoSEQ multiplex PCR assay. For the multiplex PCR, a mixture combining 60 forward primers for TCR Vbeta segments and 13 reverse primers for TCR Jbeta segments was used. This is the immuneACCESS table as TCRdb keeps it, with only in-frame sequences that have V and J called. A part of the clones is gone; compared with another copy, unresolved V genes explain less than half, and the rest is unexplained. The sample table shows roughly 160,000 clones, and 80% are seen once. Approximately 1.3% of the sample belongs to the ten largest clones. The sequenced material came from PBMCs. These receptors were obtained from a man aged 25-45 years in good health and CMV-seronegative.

CDR3 coding DNA: TGTGCCAGCAGCTTAGTGCAGGGGGTGGGAAACATTCAGTACTTC. This gives the protein CASSLVQGVGNIQYF. The chain carries TRBV7-8 and TRBJ2-4; TRBD1 agrees at 7 bases. J lost 6 bases, V lost 1 base, and 6 bases had no gene match. Germline V gene lookup returns CDR1 SGHVS and CDR2 FQNEAQ. The CDR3 is 15 residues long. The full variable domain, in which reference TRBV7-8 and TRBJ2-4 provide the parts outside the CDR3, is GAGVSQSPRYKVAKRGQDVALRCDPISGHVSLFWYQQALGQGPEFLTYFQNEAQLDKSGLPSDRFFAERPEGSVSTLKIQRTQQEDSAVYLCASSLVQGVGNIQYFGAGTRLSVL.

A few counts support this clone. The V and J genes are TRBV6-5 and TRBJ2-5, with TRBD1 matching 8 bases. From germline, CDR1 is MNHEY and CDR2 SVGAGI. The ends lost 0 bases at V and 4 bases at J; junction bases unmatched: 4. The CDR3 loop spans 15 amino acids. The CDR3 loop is CASSYSTGGAETQYF. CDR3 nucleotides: TGTGCCAGCAGTTACTCTACAGGGGGAGCAGAGACCCAGTACTTC.

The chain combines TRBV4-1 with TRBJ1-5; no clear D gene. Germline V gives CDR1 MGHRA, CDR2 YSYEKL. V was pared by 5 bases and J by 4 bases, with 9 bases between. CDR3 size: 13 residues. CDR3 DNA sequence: TGCGCCAGCAGCTTCCTCTTGAATCAGCCCCAGCATTTT. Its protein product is CASSFLLNQPQHF.

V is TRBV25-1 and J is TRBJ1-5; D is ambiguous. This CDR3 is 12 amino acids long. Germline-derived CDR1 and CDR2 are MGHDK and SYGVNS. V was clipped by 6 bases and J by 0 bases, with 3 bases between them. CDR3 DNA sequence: TGTGCCAGCAGACATAGCAATCAGCCCCAGCATTTT. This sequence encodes CASRHSNQPQHF.

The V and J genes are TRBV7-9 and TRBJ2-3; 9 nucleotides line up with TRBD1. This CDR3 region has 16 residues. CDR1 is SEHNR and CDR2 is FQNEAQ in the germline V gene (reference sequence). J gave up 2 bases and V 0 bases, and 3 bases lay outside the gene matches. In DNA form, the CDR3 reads TGTGCCAGCAGCTTAGCGGGACAGGGTGTCACAGATACGCAGTATTTT. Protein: CASSLAGQGVTDTQYF.

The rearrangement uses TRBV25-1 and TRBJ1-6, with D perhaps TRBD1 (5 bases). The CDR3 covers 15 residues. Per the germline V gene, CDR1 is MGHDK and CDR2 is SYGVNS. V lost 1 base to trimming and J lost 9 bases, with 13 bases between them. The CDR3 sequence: CASSESQAGISPLHF. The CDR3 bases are TGTGCCAGCAGTGAATCTCAGGCAGGGATTTCACCCCTCCACTTT. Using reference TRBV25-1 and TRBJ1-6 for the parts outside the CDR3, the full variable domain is EADIYQTPRYLVIGTGKKITLECSQTMGHDKMYWYQQDPGMELHLIHYSYGVNSTEKGDLSSESTVSRIRTEHFPLTLESARPSHTSQYLCASSESQAGISPLHFGNGTRLTVT.

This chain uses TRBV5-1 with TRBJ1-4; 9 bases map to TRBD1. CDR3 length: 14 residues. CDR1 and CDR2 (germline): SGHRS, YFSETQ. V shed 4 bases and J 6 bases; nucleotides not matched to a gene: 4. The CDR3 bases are TGCGCCAGCAGCCCAGACAGGGGGGATGAAAAACTGTTTTTT. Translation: CASSPDRGDEKLFF.

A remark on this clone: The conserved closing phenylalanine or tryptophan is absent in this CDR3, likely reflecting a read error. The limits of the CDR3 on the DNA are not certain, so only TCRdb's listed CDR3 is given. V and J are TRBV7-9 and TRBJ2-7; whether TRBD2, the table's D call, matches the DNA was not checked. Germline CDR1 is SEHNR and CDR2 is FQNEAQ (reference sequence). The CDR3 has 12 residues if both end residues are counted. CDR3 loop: CASSLLADEWYS.

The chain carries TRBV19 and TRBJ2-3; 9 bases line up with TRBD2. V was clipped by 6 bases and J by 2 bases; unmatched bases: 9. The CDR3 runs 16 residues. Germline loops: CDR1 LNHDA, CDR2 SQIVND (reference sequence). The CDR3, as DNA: TGTGCCAGTAGGCACCACGTAGCGGGGGCCACAGATACGCAGTATTTT. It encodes CASRHHVAGATDTQYF.

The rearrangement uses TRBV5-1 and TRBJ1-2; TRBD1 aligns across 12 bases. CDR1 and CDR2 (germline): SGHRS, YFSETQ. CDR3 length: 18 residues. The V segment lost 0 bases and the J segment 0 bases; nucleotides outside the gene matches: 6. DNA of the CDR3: TGCGCCAGCAGCTTGGACGGGACAGGGGGCAATACTAACTATGGCTACACCTTC. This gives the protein CASSLDGTGGNTNYGYTF.

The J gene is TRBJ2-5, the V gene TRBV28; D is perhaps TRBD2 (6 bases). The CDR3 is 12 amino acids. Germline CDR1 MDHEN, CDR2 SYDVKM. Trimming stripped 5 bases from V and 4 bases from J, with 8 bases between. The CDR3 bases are TGTGCCAGCAGTCCGGAGGGAGAGACCCAGTACTTC. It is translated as CASSPEGETQYF.

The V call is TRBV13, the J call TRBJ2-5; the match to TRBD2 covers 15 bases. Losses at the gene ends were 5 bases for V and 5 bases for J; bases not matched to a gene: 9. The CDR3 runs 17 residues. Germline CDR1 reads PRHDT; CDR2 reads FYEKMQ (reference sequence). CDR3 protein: CASSPGLAGGWGETQYF. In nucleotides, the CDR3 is TGTGCCAGCAGCCCGGGACTAGCGGGAGGCTGGGGCGAGACCCAGTACTTC.

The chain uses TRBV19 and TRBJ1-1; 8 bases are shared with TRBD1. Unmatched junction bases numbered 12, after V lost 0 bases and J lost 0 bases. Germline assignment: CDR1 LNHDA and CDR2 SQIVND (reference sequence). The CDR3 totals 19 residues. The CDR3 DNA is TGTGCCAGTAGTATAGATCTTATGACAGGGGCAGCCCTGAACACTGAAGCTTTCTTT. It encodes CASSIDLMTGAALNTEAFF.

The CDR3 spells CASREGTSGSEQETQYF. The CDR3 DNA reads as TGCGCCAGCAGAGAAGGGACTAGCGGGAGCGAGCAAGAGACCCAGTACTTC. The genes are TRBV10-2 and TRBJ2-5; 14 bases fit TRBD2. The germline V gene encodes CDR1 WSHSY and CDR2 SAAADI. The CDR3 spans 17 residues. Trimming cost V 6 bases and J 2 bases; bases outside gene matches: 8.

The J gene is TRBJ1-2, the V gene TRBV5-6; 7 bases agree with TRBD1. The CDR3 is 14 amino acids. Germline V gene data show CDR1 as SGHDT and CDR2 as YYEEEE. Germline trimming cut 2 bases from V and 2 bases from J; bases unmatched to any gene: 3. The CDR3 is CASSFGQENYGYTF. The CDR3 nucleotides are TGTGCCAGCAGCTTTGGACAGGAGAACTATGGCTACACCTTC. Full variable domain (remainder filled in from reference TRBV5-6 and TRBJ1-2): DAGVTQSPTHLIKTRGQQVTLRCSPKSGHDTVSWYQQALGQGPQFIFQYYEEEERQRGNFPDRFSGHQFPNYSSELNVNALLLGDSALYLCASSFGQENYGYTFGSGTRLTVV.

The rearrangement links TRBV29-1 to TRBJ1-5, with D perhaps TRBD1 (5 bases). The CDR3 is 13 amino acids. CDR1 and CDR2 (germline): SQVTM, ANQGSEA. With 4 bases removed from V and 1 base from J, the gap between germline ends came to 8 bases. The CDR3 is CSVGTKSNQPQHF. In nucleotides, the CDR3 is TGCAGCGTTGGGACAAAAAGCAATCAGCCCCAGCATTTT. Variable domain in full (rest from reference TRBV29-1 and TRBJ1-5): SAVISQKPSRDICQRGTSLTIQCQVDSQVTMMFWYRQQPGQSLTLIATANQGSEATYESGFVIDKFPISRPNLTFSTLTVSNMSPEDSSIYLCSVGTKSNQPQHFGDGTRLSIL.

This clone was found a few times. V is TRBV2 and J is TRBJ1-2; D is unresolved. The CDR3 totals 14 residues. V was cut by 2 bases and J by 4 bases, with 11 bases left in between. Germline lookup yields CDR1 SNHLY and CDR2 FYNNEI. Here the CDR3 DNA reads TGTGCCAGCAGTGAACTAACAGAGTCCTATGGCTACACCTTC. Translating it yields CASSELTESYGYTF.

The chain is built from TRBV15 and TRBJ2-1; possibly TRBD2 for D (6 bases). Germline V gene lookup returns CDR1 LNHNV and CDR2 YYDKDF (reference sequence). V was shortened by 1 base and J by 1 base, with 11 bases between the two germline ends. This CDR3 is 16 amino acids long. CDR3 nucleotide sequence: TGTGCCACCAGCAGAGTAGCGGCACCATCCTACAATGAGCAGTTCTTC. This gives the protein CATSRVAAPSYNEQFF.

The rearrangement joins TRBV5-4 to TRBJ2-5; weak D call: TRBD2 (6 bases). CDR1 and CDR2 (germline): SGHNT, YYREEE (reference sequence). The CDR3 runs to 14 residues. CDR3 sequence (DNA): TGTTCCTGCGGGGCGGGAAGGGTCCAAGAGACCCAGTACTTC. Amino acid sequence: CSCGAGRVQETQYF.

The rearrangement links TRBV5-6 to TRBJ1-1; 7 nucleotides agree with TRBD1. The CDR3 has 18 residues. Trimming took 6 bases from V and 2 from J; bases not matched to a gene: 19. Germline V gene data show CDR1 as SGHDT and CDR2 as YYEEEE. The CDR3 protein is CASTRQGSPLRANTEAFF. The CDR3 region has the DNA TGTGCCAGCACCAGACAGGGTTCTCCGCTTAGGGCCAACACTGAAGCTTTCTTT.

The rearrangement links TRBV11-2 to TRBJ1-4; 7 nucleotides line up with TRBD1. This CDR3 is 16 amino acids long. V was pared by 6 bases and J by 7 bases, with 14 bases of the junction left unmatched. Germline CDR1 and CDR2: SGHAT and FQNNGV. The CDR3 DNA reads TGTGCCAGCAGACACCTCTCGACAGGGCGTGTTGAAAAACTGTTTTTT. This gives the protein CASRHLSTGRVEKLFF.

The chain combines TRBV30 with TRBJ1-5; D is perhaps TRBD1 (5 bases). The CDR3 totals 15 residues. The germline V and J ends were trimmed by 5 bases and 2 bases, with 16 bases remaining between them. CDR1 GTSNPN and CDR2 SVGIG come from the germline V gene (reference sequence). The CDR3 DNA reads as TGTGCCTGGCGTAGGAGCCCGGGGGGCAATCAGCCCCAGCATTTT. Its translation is CAWRRSPGGNQPQHF.

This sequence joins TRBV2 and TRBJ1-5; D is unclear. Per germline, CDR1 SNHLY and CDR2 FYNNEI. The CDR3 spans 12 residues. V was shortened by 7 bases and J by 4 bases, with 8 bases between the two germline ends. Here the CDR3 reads CASTAGNQPQHF. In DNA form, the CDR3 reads TGTGCCAGCACGGCAGGAAATCAGCCCCAGCATTTT.

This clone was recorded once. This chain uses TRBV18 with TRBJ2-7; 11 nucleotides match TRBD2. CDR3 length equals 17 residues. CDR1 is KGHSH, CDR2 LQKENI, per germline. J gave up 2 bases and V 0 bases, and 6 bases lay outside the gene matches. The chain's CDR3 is CASSPPQTSGGPYEQYF. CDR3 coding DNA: TGTGCCAGCTCACCACCCCAAACTAGCGGGGGTCCCTACGAGCAGTACTTC. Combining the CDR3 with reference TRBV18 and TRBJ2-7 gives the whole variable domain NAGVMQNPRHLVRRRGQEARLRCSPMKGHSHVYWYRQLPEEGLKFMVYLQKENIIDESGMPKERFSAEFPKEGPSILRIQQVVRGDSAAYFCASSPPQTSGGPYEQYFGPGTRLTVT.

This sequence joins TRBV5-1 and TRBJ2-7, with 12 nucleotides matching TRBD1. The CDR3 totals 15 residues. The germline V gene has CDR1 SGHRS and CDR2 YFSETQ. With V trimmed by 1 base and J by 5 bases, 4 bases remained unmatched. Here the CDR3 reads CASSLKGQGADEQYF. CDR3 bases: TGCGCCAGCAGCTTGAAGGGACAGGGGGCTGACGAGCAGTACTTC.